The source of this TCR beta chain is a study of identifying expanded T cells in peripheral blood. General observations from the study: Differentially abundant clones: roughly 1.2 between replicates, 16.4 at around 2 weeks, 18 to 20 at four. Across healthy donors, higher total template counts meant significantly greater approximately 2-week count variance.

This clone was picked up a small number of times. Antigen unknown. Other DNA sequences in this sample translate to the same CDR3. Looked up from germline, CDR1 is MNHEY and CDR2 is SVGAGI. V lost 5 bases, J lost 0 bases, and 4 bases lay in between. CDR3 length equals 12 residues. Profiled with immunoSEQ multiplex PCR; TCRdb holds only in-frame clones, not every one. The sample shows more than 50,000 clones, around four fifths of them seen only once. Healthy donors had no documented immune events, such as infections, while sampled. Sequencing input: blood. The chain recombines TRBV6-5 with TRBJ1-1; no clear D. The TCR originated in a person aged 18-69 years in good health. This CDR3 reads CASSRMNTEAFF. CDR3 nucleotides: TGTGCCAGCAGTCGCATGAACACTGAAGCTTTCTTT.